Shown below are 9 T cell receptor beta chains from a single sample sequenced in a study of shared clonotypes between healthy human individuals. Libraries were prepared by immunoSEQ multiplex PCR; TCRdb keeps only in-frame clonotypes and omits some of them. The table has about half a million clones, more than 75% seen once. Sequencing was carried out using PBMCs. The receptors stem from a middle-aged woman in good health. Some clones in this sample may be carry-over from other donors' samples.

A note on this clone: A clone one base away is much larger, so this may be a read error. The rearrangement links TRBV10-3 to TRBJ2-7; no firm D call. This CDR3 has 15 residues. Germline-derived CDR1 and CDR2 are ENHRY and SYGVKD. In DNA, the CDR3 is TGTGCCATCAGTGAGGGGCCTTCGTCGTCCTACGAGCGGTACTTC. It is translated as CAISEGPSSSYERYF.

The rearrangement uses TRBV29-1 and TRBJ2-3; 14 bases agree with TRBD2. CDR1 is SQVTM, CDR2 ANQGSEA, per germline. The J segment lost 2 bases and the V segment lost 4 bases, leaving 8 bases of the junction unmatched. The CDR3 totals 17 residues. CDR3 nucleotide sequence: TGCAGCGTTGGCGGGACTAGCGGGAGAGGTGTCACAGATACGCAGTATTTT. This sequence encodes CSVGGTSGRGVTDTQYF.

V and J are TRBV5-1 and TRBJ2-7, with 7 bases aligning to TRBD1. With 5 bases clipped from V and 11 bases from J, the junction kept 13 bases outside the gene matches. CDR1 and CDR2 (germline): SGHRS, YFSETQ. This CDR3 region has 13 residues. CDR3 nucleotides: TGCGCCAGCAGTACGGAGACAGGGACATATGAGTACTTC. Translated: CASSTETGTYEYF.

The chain recombines TRBV28 with TRBJ1-1; TRBD1 might be the D (5 bases). CDR1 is MDHEN, CDR2 SYDVKM, per germline. The CDR3 covers 14 residues. The ends were cut back, 10 bases at V and 6 bases at J, with 21 bases in the middle. The chain's CDR3 is CATRPRIMGAEAFF. The CDR3 nucleotides read TGTGCCACCCGGCCCCGGATTATGGGGGCTGAAGCTTTCTTT.

Comments on this clone: This sequence may be a read error, since a much larger clone differs from it by one base. The V gene is TRBV28, the J gene TRBJ2-3; 9 positions agree with TRBD1. Germline trimming cut 3 bases from V and 0 bases from J; bases unmatched to any gene: 1. The CDR3 runs 15 residues. Germline V gene lookup returns CDR1 MDHEN and CDR2 SYDVKM. Here the CDR3 DNA reads TGTGCCAGCAGTTTCGGGACAGGGAGCACAGATACGCAGTATTTT. Encoded protein: CASSFGTGSTDTQYF.

The CDR3 reads CASSPGLAESTDTQYF. The DNA for the CDR3 is TGTGCCAGTAGCCCGGGACTAGCGGAAAGCACAGATACGCAGTATTTT. The chain links TRBV19 to TRBJ2-3, with TRBD2 matching over 11 bases. The CDR3 is made up of 16 amino acids. With V trimmed by 6 bases and J by 0 bases, 5 bases remained unmatched. CDR1 LNHDA and CDR2 SQIVND come from the germline V gene (reference sequence).

This chain links TRBV19 with TRBJ1-2; D is possibly TRBD1 (5 bases). CDR1 is LNHDA and CDR2 is SQIVND in the germline V gene (reference sequence). Deletions cut 8 bases from V and 8 bases from J, with 15 bases between. This CDR3 is built from 12 residues. The CDR3 DNA reads TGTGCCAGTTCAACCAGGGTTGGGGGCTACACCTTC. It is translated as CASSTRVGGYTF.

The chain links TRBV6-1 to TRBJ2-2; D is uncertain. Trimming took 2 bases from V and 4 from J, leaving 11 bases between them. The germline V gene encodes CDR1 MNHNS and CDR2 SASEGT. The CDR3 runs to 15 residues. CDR3 sequence (DNA): TGTGCCAGCAGTGAATCTTTGGTGGGCACCGGGGAGCTGTTTTTT. This encodes CASSESLVGTGELFF.

The chain carries TRBV6-1 and TRBJ2-7; TRBD1 matches 7 bases. The CDR3 length is 16 residues. Germline CDR1 reads MNHNS; CDR2 reads SASEGT. V was pared by 3 bases and J by 2 bases, with 10 bases of the junction left unmatched. CDR3 protein: CASSDVGTAKPYEQYF. The CDR3 nucleotides read TGTGCCAGCAGTGATGTAGGGACAGCAAAACCCTACGAGCAGTACTTC.